This note documents a single T cell receptor (beta chain) sequence. Its antigen is not identified. The CDR3 sequence is 14 residues long. Trimming pared 0 bases from V and 6 bases from J, leaving 12 bases between. Germline assignment: CDR1 DFQATT and CDR2 SNEGSKA (reference sequence). The sample is drawn from a study of Graves' ophthalmopathy and Graves' hyperthyroidism. Study-wide results and caveats: Its predictions of ophthalmopathy progression gave the model over 65% sensitivity and approximately 72% specificity.

The authors amplified TCR beta CDR3 regions, and they did so from RNA transcripts for repertoire sequencing. The library came from an HTBI-primed first-round RT-PCR and a second-round multiplex PCR. TCRdb redid the calling of the multiplex PCR reads with MiXCR, one entry per CDR3 protein. The repertoire includes roughly 700,000 distinct CDR3 sequences, approximately 40% of them detected once, and approximately 43% sits in the top ten. This TCR was recovered from an adult man with Graves' ophthalmopathy. The V and J genes are TRBV20-1 and TRBJ1-5; D perhaps matches TRBD1 (5 bases). The sequenced material came from peripheral blood. In nucleotides, the CDR3 is TGCAGTGCTAGAGACCCGAAGCAGGGTCAGCCCCAGCATTTT. Residues: CSARDPKQGQPQHF.